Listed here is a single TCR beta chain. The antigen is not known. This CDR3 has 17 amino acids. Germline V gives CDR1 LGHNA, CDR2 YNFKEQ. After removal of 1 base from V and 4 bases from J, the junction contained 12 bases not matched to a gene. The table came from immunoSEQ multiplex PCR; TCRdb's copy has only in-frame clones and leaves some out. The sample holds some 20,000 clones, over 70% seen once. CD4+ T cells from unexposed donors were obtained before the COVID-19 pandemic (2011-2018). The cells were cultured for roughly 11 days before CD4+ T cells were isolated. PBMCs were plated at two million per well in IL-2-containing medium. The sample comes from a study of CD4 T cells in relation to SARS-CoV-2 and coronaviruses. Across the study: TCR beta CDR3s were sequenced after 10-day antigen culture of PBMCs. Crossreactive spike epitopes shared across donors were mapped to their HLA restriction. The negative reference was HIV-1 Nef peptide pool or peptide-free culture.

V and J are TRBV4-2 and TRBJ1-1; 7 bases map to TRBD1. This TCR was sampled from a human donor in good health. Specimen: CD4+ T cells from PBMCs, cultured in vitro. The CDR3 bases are TGTGCCAGCAGCCAAGGAGCGCGACAGGGCGTTTCCACTGAAGCTTTCTTT. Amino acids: CASSQGARQGVSTEAFF.